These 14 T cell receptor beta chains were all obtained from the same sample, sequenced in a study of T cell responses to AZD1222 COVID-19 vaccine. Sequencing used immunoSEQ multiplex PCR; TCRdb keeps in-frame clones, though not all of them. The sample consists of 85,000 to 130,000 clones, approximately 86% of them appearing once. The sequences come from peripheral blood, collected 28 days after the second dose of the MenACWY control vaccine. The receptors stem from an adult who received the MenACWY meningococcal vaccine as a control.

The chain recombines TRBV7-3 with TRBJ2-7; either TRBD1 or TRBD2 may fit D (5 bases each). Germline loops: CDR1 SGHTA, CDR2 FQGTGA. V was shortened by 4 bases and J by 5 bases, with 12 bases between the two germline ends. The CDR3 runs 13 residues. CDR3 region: CASSSLGDDEQYF. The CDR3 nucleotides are TGTGCCAGCAGCTCCCTGGGGGACGACGAGCAGTACTTC.

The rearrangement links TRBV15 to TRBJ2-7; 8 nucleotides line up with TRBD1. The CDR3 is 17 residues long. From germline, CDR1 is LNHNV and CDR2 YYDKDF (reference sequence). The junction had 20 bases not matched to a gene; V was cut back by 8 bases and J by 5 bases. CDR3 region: CATRRVVGRTGSHEQYF. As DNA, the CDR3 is TGTGCCACCCGGCGTGTGGTTGGTAGGACAGGGAGCCACGAGCAGTACTTC. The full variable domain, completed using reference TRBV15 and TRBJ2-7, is DAMVIQNPRYQVTQFGKPVTLSCSQTLNHNVMYWYQQKSSQAPKLLFHYYDKDFNNEADTPDNFQSRRPNTSFCFLDIRSPGLGDTAMYLCATRRVVGRTGSHEQYFGPGTRLTVT.

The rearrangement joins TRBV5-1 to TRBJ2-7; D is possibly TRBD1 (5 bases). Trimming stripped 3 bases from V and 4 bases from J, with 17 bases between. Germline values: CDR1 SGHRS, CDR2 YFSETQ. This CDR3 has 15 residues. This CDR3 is CASSSSGQGWYEQYF. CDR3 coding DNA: TGCGCCAGCAGCTCCTCGGGCCAGGGATGGTACGAGCAGTACTTC.

DNA of the CDR3: TGTGCCAGCAGTGGAGGACAGCTCAAGGGCTACACCTTC. This sequence encodes CASSGGQLKGYTF. J is TRBJ1-2 and V is TRBV25-1; a weak D match, TRBD1 (6 bases). The germline V and J ends were trimmed by 4 bases and 8 bases, with 14 bases remaining between them. The CDR3 loop spans 13 amino acids. Germline loops: CDR1 MGHDK, CDR2 SYGVNS.

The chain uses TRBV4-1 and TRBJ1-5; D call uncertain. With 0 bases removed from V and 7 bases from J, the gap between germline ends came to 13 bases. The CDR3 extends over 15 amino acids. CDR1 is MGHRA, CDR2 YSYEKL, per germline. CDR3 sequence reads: CASSQDWSSRQPQHF. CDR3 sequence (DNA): TGCGCCAGCAGCCAAGATTGGAGTTCGAGGCAGCCCCAGCATTTT.

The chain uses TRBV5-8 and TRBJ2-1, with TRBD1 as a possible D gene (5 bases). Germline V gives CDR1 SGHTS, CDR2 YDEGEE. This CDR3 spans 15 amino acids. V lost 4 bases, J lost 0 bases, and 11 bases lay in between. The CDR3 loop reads CASSKTVSSYNEQFF. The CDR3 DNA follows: TGTGCCAGCAGCAAGACAGTGAGCTCCTACAATGAGCAGTTCTTC.

The CDR3 region is CAWSVDSRYGYTF. The DNA of the CDR3 is TGTGCCTGGAGTGTAGACAGTCGATATGGCTACACCTTC. The genes are TRBV30 and TRBJ1-2; a weak D match, TRBD1 (5 bases). CDR3 size: 13 residues. Per germline, CDR1 GTSNPN and CDR2 SVGIG (reference sequence). Trimming stripped 0 bases from V and 5 bases from J, with 10 bases between. Complete variable domain (other parts from reference TRBV30 and TRBJ1-2): SQTIHQWPATLVQPVGSPLSLECTVEGTSNPNLYWYRQAAGRGLQLLFYSVGIGQISSEVPQNLSASRPQDRQFILSSKKLLLSDSGFYLCAWSVDSRYGYTFGSGTRLTVV.

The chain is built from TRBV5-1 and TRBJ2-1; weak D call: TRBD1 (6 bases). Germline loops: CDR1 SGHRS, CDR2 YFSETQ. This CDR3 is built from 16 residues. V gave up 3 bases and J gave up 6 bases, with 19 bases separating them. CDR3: CASSSAGSTGLNEQFF. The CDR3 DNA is TGCGCCAGCAGCTCCGCCGGCAGCACAGGGCTCAATGAGCAGTTCTTC. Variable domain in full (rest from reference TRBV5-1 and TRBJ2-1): KAGVTQTPRYLIKTRGQQVTLSCSPISGHRSVSWYQQTPGQGLQFLFEYFSETQRNKGNFPGRFSGRQFSNSRSEMNVSTLELGDSALYLCASSSAGSTGLNEQFFGPGTRLTVL.

The CDR3 DNA reads as TGTGCCAGCAGCCACTTGACAGCCTACACCTTC. Its protein is CASSHLTAYTF. The V call is TRBV11-1, the J call TRBJ1-2, with TRBD1 as a possible D gene (5 bases). The germline V and J ends were trimmed by 5 bases and 10 bases, with 11 bases remaining between them. Per the germline V gene, CDR1 is SGHAT and CDR2 is FQDESV (reference sequence). The length of the CDR3 is 11 residues.

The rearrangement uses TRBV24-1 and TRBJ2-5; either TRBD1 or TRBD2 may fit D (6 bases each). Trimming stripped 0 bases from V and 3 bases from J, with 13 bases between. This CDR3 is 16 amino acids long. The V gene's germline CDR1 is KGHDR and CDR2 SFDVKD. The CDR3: CATSDLTGAQKETQYF. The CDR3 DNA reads TGTGCCACCAGTGATTTGACGGGGGCGCAAAAAGAGACCCAGTACTTC.

The DNA for the CDR3 is TGTGCCAGTAGTCGCCCGGGTTCAGCCTACTCTGGAAACACCATATATTTT. Encoded protein: CASSRPGSAYSGNTIYF. The chain recombines TRBV19 with TRBJ1-3; D is ambiguous. V lost 5 bases to trimming and J lost 0 bases, with 17 bases between them. CDR3 length equals 17 residues. Germline assignment: CDR1 LNHDA and CDR2 SQIVND (reference sequence).

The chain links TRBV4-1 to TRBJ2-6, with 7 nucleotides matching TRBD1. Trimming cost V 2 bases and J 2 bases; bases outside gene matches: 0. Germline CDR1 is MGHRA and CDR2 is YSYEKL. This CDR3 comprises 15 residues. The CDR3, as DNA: TGCGCCAGCAGCCAAACAGGGGCTGGGGCCAACGTCCTGACTTTC. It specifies CASSQTGAGANVLTF.

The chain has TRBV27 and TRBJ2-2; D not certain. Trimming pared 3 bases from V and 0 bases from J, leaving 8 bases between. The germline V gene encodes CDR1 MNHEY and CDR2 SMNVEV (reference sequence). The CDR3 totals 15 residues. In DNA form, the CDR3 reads TGTGCCAGCAGTTTCCGACACGCGAACACCGGGGAGCTGTTTTTT. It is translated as CASSFRHANTGELFF.

CDR3 sequence: CASSEREGTEAFF. DNA for the CDR3: TGTGCCAGCAGCGAACGTGAAGGGACAGAAGCTTTCTTT. This chain links TRBV6-4 with TRBJ1-1; maybe TRBD1 (6 bases). V dropped 6 bases and J dropped 8 bases, with 16 bases sitting between them. The CDR3 covers 13 residues. The V gene's germline CDR1 is MRHNA and CDR2 SNTAGT.